The 20 T cell receptor beta chains below were found in one sample sequenced in a study of T cell responses to AZD1222 COVID-19 vaccine. Profiled with immunoSEQ multiplex PCR; TCRdb holds only in-frame clones, not every one. The data contain about 140,000 clones, just over 90% of them seen just once; the ten biggest clones take up around 0.9%. The specimen comprised peripheral blood, sampled on day 0 of MenACWY control vaccination. The receptors shown here come from an adult in good health.

The chain has TRBV27 and TRBJ2-7, with 9 positions matching TRBD1. V shed 1 base, J shed 6 bases, and the junction held 7 bases outside the gene matches. This CDR3 spans 15 amino acids. CDR1 MNHEY and CDR2 SMNVEV come from the germline V gene (reference sequence). CDR3 nucleotides: TGTGCCAGCAGTTTATACCGGGGACAGGGTTCCGAGCAGTACTTC. This gives the protein CASSLYRGQGSEQYF.

This chain joins TRBV19 and TRBJ1-4, with 8 bases matching TRBD1. CDR1 and CDR2 from the germline V gene are LNHDA and SQIVND (reference sequence). CDR3 length equals 15 residues. J was trimmed by 2 bases and V by 7 bases; bases with no gene match: 6. For the CDR3, the DNA is TGTGCCAGTACGTCCAGGGGGCCCACTAATGAAAAACTGTTTTTT. Translated: CASTSRGPTNEKLFF. Full variable domain (outside the CDR3, taken from reference TRBV19 and TRBJ1-4): DGGITQSPKYLFRKEGQNVTLSCEQNLNHDAMYWYRQDPGQGLRLIYYSQIVNDFQKGDIAEGYSVSREKKESFPLTVTSAQKNPTAFYLCASTSRGPTNEKLFFGSGTQLSVL.

The chain is built from TRBV4-3 and TRBJ1-2; D perhaps matches TRBD1 (5 bases). Germline V gene lookup returns CDR1 LGHNA and CDR2 YSLEER. Trimming took 0 bases from V and 5 from J, leaving 22 bases between them. The CDR3 covers 18 residues. The CDR3 coding sequence is TGCGCCAGCAGCCAAGAGCAGGGAGGGTTCCCGGACCTTTATGGCTACACCTTC. It yields the protein CASSQEQGGFPDLYGYTF.

The chain is built from TRBV6-5 and TRBJ1-2; possible D gene TRBD1, 6 bases. Trimming stripped 6 bases from V and 7 bases from J, with 15 bases between. The CDR3 runs to 13 residues. CDR1 MNHEY and CDR2 SVGAGI come from the germline V gene. The chain's CDR3 is CASRRQAAIGYTF. As DNA, the CDR3 is TGTGCCAGCAGGAGACAGGCAGCTATTGGCTACACCTTC.

The CDR3 DNA reads TGTGCCAGCAGCTTAGGCCCATCTGGGGCCAACGTCCTGACTTTC. It translates to CASSLGPSGANVLTF. The V and J genes are TRBV7-2 and TRBJ2-6; D is unresolved. This CDR3 region has 15 residues. Germline CDR1 reads SGHTA; CDR2 reads FQGNSA. V dropped 1 base and J dropped 1 base, with 5 bases sitting between them.

This sequence joins TRBV28 and TRBJ1-1; 11 nucleotides align to TRBD1. The CDR3 extends over 15 amino acids. Trimming removed 2 bases from V and 5 bases from J; junction bases left unmatched: 4. Per germline, CDR1 MDHEN and CDR2 SYDVKM. This CDR3 is CASSLMDRGRTEAFF. CDR3 bases: TGTGCCAGCAGTTTAATGGACAGGGGGCGTACTGAAGCTTTCTTT. Full variable domain (rest looked up from reference TRBV28 and TRBJ1-1): DVKVTQSSRYLVKRTGEKVFLECVQDMDHENMFWYRQDPGLGLRLIYFSYDVKMKEKGDIPEGYSVSREKKERFSLILESASTNQTSMYLCASSLMDRGRTEAFFGQGTRLTVV.

The genes are TRBV6-2 or TRBV6-3 and TRBJ1-2, with TRBD1 matching over 9 bases. Trimming cost V 6 bases and J 2 bases; bases outside gene matches: 4. The germline V gene encodes CDR1 MNHEY and CDR2 SVGEGT. CDR3 size: 14 residues. The CDR3 spells CASSEGQGNYGYTF. The CDR3 bases are TGTGCCAGCAGCGAAGGACAGGGGAACTATGGCTACACCTTC.

The chain recombines TRBV28 with TRBJ2-1, with a tentative D call TRBD2 (6 bases). Deletions cut 6 bases from V and 2 bases from J, with 11 bases between. This CDR3 is built from 14 residues. CDR1 is MDHEN, CDR2 SYDVKM, per germline. The CDR3 is CASRSSEAYNEQFF. The DNA for the CDR3 is TGTGCCAGCAGATCTAGCGAGGCCTACAATGAGCAGTTCTTC.

The CDR3 region is CASSLLPGFGYEQYF. The DNA for the CDR3 is TGTGCCAGCAGCTTACTTCCGGGATTTGGGTACGAGCAGTACTTC. The genes are TRBV7-2 and TRBJ2-7, with TRBD2 as a possible D gene (5 bases). Trimming took off 2 bases at V and 4 bases at J, with 15 bases between the two ends. The CDR3 runs to 15 residues. Germline loops: CDR1 SGHTA, CDR2 FQGNSA.

This chain joins TRBV7-9 and TRBJ2-1; possibly TRBD1 or TRBD2 for D (5 bases each). Trimming left V 1 base short and J 0 bases short, with 16 bases between. Per germline, CDR1 SEHNR and CDR2 FQNEAQ (reference sequence). This CDR3 region has 18 residues. As DNA, the CDR3 is TGTGCCAGCAGCTTAGGGGACCCGACAGTCAGCTCCTACAATGAGCAGTTCTTC. Residues: CASSLGDPTVSSYNEQFF.

In nucleotides, the CDR3 is TGTGCCAGCAGTGAACCTTTCGTTAATGAGCAGTTCTTC. Its protein product is CASSEPFVNEQFF. This chain links TRBV2 with TRBJ2-1; D unresolved. With 2 bases removed from V and 7 bases from J, the gap between germline ends came to 9 bases. CDR3 size: 13 residues. Germline lookup yields CDR1 SNHLY and CDR2 FYNNEI.

The chain carries TRBV15 and TRBJ1-6; D may be TRBD1 (5 bases). V was cut by 3 bases and J by 14 bases, with 14 bases left in between. CDR3 length: 13 residues. CDR1 and CDR2 (germline): LNHNV, YYDKDF (reference sequence). The CDR3 bases are TGTGCCACCAGCAGGGGGGAACTAGGGACCCTCCACTTT. This encodes CATSRGELGTLHF.

The chain uses TRBV6-2 or TRBV6-3 and TRBJ1-5; perhaps TRBD1 as D (5 bases). V gave up 5 bases and J gave up 7 bases, with 12 bases separating them. Germline CDR1 MNHEY, CDR2 SVGEGT. The CDR3 loop spans 13 amino acids. The CDR3 DNA reads TGTGCCAGCAGTCAGGAGGGGAGGCAGCCCCAGCATTTT. It yields the protein CASSQEGRQPQHF.

The V call is TRBV2, the J call TRBJ1-2; 7 bases map to TRBD1. The ends lost 0 bases at V and 3 bases at J; junction bases unmatched: 10. The length of the CDR3 is 17 residues. Looked up from germline, CDR1 is SNHLY and CDR2 is FYNNEI. The CDR3 is CASSEAGGSLWDYGYTF. Written as DNA, the CDR3 is TGTGCCAGCAGTGAAGCAGGGGGCTCTCTATGGGACTATGGCTACACCTTC.

V and J are TRBV2 and TRBJ1-5; unclear D gene. Looked up from germline, CDR1 is SNHLY and CDR2 is FYNNEI. This CDR3 is built from 14 residues. Trimming left V 2 bases short and J 7 bases short, with 12 bases between. The CDR3 sequence: CASSETVSLQPQHF. CDR3 bases: TGTGCCAGCAGTGAAACCGTCAGCTTGCAGCCCCAGCATTTT.

The chain links TRBV11-2 to TRBJ1-6, with D perhaps matching TRBD1 (5 bases). This CDR3 spans 15 amino acids. Germline CDR1 reads SGHAT; CDR2 reads FQNNGV. V was cut by 3 bases and J by 8 bases, with 14 bases left in between. The CDR3 DNA reads as TGTGCCAGCAGCTTCGCTTGGGGGGATGATTCACCCCTCCACTTT. Protein product: CASSFAWGDDSPLHF.

V is TRBV7-2 and J is TRBJ2-7, with 9 bases that match TRBD2. The germline gives CDR1 SGHTA, CDR2 FQGNSA. The CDR3 covers 14 residues. V dropped 3 bases and J dropped 3; count of bases not matched to a gene: 3. In nucleotides, the CDR3 is TGTGCCAGCAGCTTTGGCGGGAGGGTCTACGAGCAGTACTTC. Amino acids: CASSFGGRVYEQYF.

The chain recombines TRBV7-8 with TRBJ2-7; D gene unclear. CDR1 is SGHVS and CDR2 is FQNEAQ in the germline V gene. The germline V and J ends were trimmed by 1 base and 3 bases, with 13 bases remaining between them. The CDR3 spans 15 residues. CDR3 coding DNA: TGTGCCAGCAGCTTAGGGGCAGATACTTACTACGAGCAGTACTTC. Its translation: CASSLGADTYYEQYF.

The rearrangement joins TRBV28 to TRBJ1-2; 7 bases line up with TRBD1. Trimming removed 4 bases from V and 7 bases from J; junction bases left unmatched: 9. This CDR3 is 14 amino acids long. The V gene's germline CDR1 is MDHEN and CDR2 SYDVKM. The CDR3: CASSSLTGRFGYTF. The CDR3 DNA reads TGTGCCAGCAGTTCCCTGACAGGGAGGTTTGGCTACACCTTC.

The chain combines TRBV3-1 (or the pseudogene TRBV3-2) with TRBJ1-3; D is possibly TRBD1 (5 bases). V was pared by 0 bases and J by 16 bases, with 16 bases between. Germline CDR1 LGHDT, CDR2 YNNKEL (reference sequence). The CDR3 sequence is 13 residues long. The DNA for the CDR3 is TGTGCCAGCAGCCAAGACCGGCAGGGCGGTTGGTATTTT. Amino acid sequence: CASSQDRQGGWYF.